This T cell receptor (beta chain) was recorded in a study of control samples from healthy donors and cancer patients. Libraries were prepared by immunoSEQ multiplex PCR; TCRdb keeps only in-frame clonotypes and omits some of them. The table lists roughly 50,000 clones, roughly 96% of them singletons, with around 1.9% in the top ten. CDR3 size: 16 residues. Germline trimming cut 0 bases from V and 5 bases from J; bases unmatched to any gene: 7. Per the germline V gene, CDR1 is SGDLS and CDR2 is YYNGEE. The sequence was obtained from a woman in her twenties or thirties in good health. J is TRBJ2-5 and V is TRBV9; TRBD2 matches 10 bases. The sample consisted of blood. CDR3 nucleotide sequence: TGTGCCAGCAGCGTAGGAGCTAGCGGGAGTGGGGAGACCCAGTACTTC. Its protein is CASSVGASGSGETQYF. The variable domain in full, completed from reference TRBV9 and TRBJ2-5, reads DSGVTQTPKHLITATGQRVTLRCSPRSGDLSVYWYQQSLDQGLQFLIQYYNGEERAKGNILERFSAQQFPDLHSELNLSSLELGDSALYFCASSVGASGSGETQYFGPGTRLLVL.